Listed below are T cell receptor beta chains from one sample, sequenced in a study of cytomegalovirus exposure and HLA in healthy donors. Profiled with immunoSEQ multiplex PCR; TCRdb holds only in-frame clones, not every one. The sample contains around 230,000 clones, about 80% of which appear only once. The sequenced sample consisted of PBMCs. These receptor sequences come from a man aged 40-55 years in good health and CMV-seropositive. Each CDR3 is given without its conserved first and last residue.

ASSETAGGPYEQY TRBV10-1
AGRTAGVTDTQY TRBV6-6
ASSQRGQGREQF TRBV4-2
ASSSTPRTGGASKNIQY TRBV7-9
ASRQGRSNQPQH TRBV2
ASSQLGQGSTEAF TRBV16
ASSSLGDFYNEQF TRBV7-3
ASSYGLAGAGAQETQY TRBV7-3
ASSQDPPRESKETQY TRBV4-1
ASSPPDSTDTQY TRBV5-1
ASRPRGNTGELF TRBV6-5
ASSTDRGDTGELF TRBV7-7
ASSQDGARVVPGANVLT TRBV4-1
ASSEENTEAF TRBV4-1
ASSLIAGRYNEQF TRBV7-8
ASSPTGSRQPQH TRBV18
ASSPRTVPQETQY TRBV18